The 13 T cell receptor beta chains reported below all come from one sample, sequenced in a study of response to subunit inactivated influenza vaccine. One entry per CDR3 protein results from TCRdb running MiXCR on the RT-PCR reads. The data show around 530,000 distinct CDR3 sequences, roughly 10% seen once. The sample consisted of PBMCs from blood, taken on the day of vaccination. These receptors originate from a man aged 50 to 59 who received an inactivated influenza vaccine.

This clonotype was counted many times. The chain is built from TRBV11-2 and TRBJ2-4; the D call may be TRBD1 or TRBD2 (5 bases each). The CDR3 totals 15 residues. Germline CDR1 and CDR2: SGHAT and FQNNGV. V lost 3 bases and J lost 1, with 10 bases in between. The DNA for the CDR3 is TGTGCCAGCAGCTTGGGGGTGGGGGCCAAAAACATTCAGTACTTC. Translating it yields CASSLGVGAKNIQYF. The complete variable domain, with remaining parts taken from reference TRBV11-2 and TRBJ2-4, reads EAGVAQSPRYKIIEKRQSVAFWCNPISGHATLYWYQQILGQGPKLLIQFQNNGVVDDSQLPKDRFSAERLKGVDSTLKIQPAKLEDSAVYLCASSLGVGAKNIQYFGAGTRLSVL.

Regarding this clonotype: A junction boundary mismatches the germline segment, possibly from a read error. The chain employs TRBV7-8 and TRBJ1-4, with D possibly TRBD1 on 6 matching bases. The germline V gene encodes CDR1 SGHVS and CDR2 FQNEAQ. The CDR3 is made up of 15 amino acids. In nucleotides, the CDR3 is TGTGCCAGCAGCTTATACAGGGTGCGGAGCGAAAGACTGTTTTTT. Translation gives CASSLYRVRSERLFF.

This clonotype was detected many times. This sequence joins TRBV7-9 and TRBJ2-3; 8 nucleotides line up with TRBD2. V lost 4 bases and J lost 4; bases outside the gene matches: 13. Germline CDR1 is SEHNR and CDR2 is FQNEAQ (reference sequence). CDR3 length: 17 residues. CDR3: CASSSPLGTSGADTQYF. The CDR3 bases are TGTGCCAGCAGCTCCCCCCTTGGTACTAGCGGAGCAGATACGCAGTATTTT.

This clonotype occurred a few times. V and J are TRBV7-6 and TRBJ2-7; D is undetermined. Germline V gene data show CDR1 as SGHVS and CDR2 as FNYEAQ. The CDR3 consists of 15 residues. Trimming removed 3 bases from V and 2 bases from J, with 14 bases in between. The CDR3 coding sequence is TGTGCCAGCAGCTTGGCAGACCAGTTTACCTACGAGCAGTACTTC. Translation gives CASSLADQFTYEQYF.

This clonotype was seen many times. The rearrangement joins TRBV7-9 to TRBJ1-2; D gene uncertain. This CDR3 region has 12 residues. In germline, CDR1 is SEHNR, CDR2 FQNEAQ (reference sequence). V lost 4 bases and J 7 bases, leaving 10 bases between the germline ends. The CDR3 nucleotides read TGTGCCAGCAGCTCTGGGAATCGTGGCTACACCTTC. As protein: CASSSGNRGYTF.

There are a few counts of this clonotype. The V call is TRBV30, the J call TRBJ2-2, with D tentatively TRBD1 (6 bases). Between the trimmed V and J ends, which lost 5 bases and 4 bases, there was a span of 14 bases. The CDR3 is 14 amino acids. Germline CDR1 reads GTSNPN; CDR2 reads SVGIG (reference sequence). The CDR3 nucleotides are TGTGCCTGGGAACCCAGGACAGCCACCGGGGAGCTGTTTTTT. Its protein is CAWEPRTATGELFF.

The chain joins TRBV28 to TRBJ2-7; 7 nucleotides agree with TRBD1. This CDR3 contains 14 residues. Germline CDR1 and CDR2: MDHEN and SYDVKM. Trimming cost V 6 bases and J 6 bases; bases outside gene matches: 11. The chain's CDR3 is CASRRQGGIVEQYF. In DNA, the CDR3 is TGTGCCAGCAGGCGACAGGGTGGGATTGTCGAGCAGTACTTC.

The sample holds a few counts of this clonotype. The gene calls are TRBV20-1 and TRBJ1-1, with D possibly being TRBD1 (5 bases). The CDR3 loop spans 13 amino acids. CDR1 is DFQATT, CDR2 SNEGSKA, per germline (reference sequence). V lost 4 bases to trimming and J lost 2 bases, with 11 bases between them. The CDR3 is CSAKGRGNTEAFF. CDR3 in DNA: TGCAGTGCTAAGGGGAGAGGCAACACTGAAGCTTTCTTT.

The chain joins TRBV20-1 to TRBJ2-3; D ambiguous. This CDR3 spans 13 amino acids. Trimming took off 3 bases at V and 4 bases at J, with 11 bases between the two ends. Germline V lookup: CDR1 DFQATT, CDR2 SNEGSKA (reference sequence). CDR3 bases: TGCAGTGCTAGTCGAGCTGGACCAGATACGCAGTATTTT. Protein product: CSASRAGPDTQYF.

This clonotype was counted at least ten times. The chain joins TRBV9 to TRBJ2-5; D gene ambiguous. Trimming pared 0 bases from V and 1 base from J, leaving 7 bases between. The length of the CDR3 is 14 residues. Germline loops: CDR1 SGDLS, CDR2 YYNGEE. CDR3 sequence (DNA): TGTGCCAGCAGCGTAGATCAACTCCAAGAGACCCAGTACTTC. Its translation is CASSVDQLQETQYF.

This clonotype was counted a few times. This rearrangement joins TRBV7-2 to TRBJ1-2; 8 bases align to TRBD1. Germline-derived CDR1 and CDR2 are SGHTA and FQGNSA. This CDR3 has 12 amino acids. V shed 0 bases and J 11 bases; nucleotides not matched to a gene: 2. CDR3 bases: TGTGCCAGCAGCTTAGCACAGGGGGTATACACCTTC. As protein: CASSLAQGVYTF. Full variable domain (rest looked up from reference TRBV7-2 and TRBJ1-2): GAGVSQSPSNKVTEKGKDVELRCDPISGHTALYWYRQSLGQGLEFLIYFQGNSAPDKSGLPSDRFSAERTGGSVSTLTIQRTQQEDSAVYLCASSLAQGVYTFGSGTRLTVV.

This clonotype was seen more than once but under ten times. This chain uses TRBV6-5 with TRBJ2-7; 11 nucleotides match TRBD1. The CDR3 consists of 14 residues. V lost 4 bases and J lost 7; bases outside the gene matches: 6. Germline CDR1 reads MNHEY; CDR2 reads SVGAGI. DNA for the CDR3: TGTGCCAGCAGTTCGGACAGGGGGCGAGATGAGCAGTACTTC. Translated, it gives CASSSDRGRDEQYF.

The chain employs TRBV7-9 and TRBJ2-2, with unresolved D. CDR1 is SEHNR, CDR2 FQNEAQ, per germline (reference sequence). V gave up 5 bases and J gave up 3 bases, with 13 bases separating them. This CDR3 contains 15 residues. CDR3 nucleotide sequence: TGTGCCAGCAGCGACCACACAGACTACACCGGGGAGCTGTTTTTT. Translating it yields CASSDHTDYTGELFF.